The clone carrying this T cell receptor (beta chain) appeared a few times. No antigen is known for it. The data derive from a study of cytomegalovirus exposure and HLA in healthy donors. About the study: Findings of an earlier analysis included 110 million or so unique TCR beta sequences from 170 million or so T cells.

Primers for the PCR totalled 60 Vbeta and 13 Jbeta. Sequenced by immunoSEQ multiplex PCR; TCRdb stores in-frame clones only, minus some. Of under 200,000 clones detected, about 62% appear once; the ten largest clones hold around 2.9%. Germline V gives CDR1 MDHEN, CDR2 SYDVKM. CDR3 size: 15 residues. The trim removed 7 bases at V and 3 bases at J, leaving 9 bases unmatched. Findings and caveats of the study: Some V segments could not be told apart, so they were left out, TRBV6-2 and TRBV6-3 among them.

The gene calls are TRBV28 and TRBJ2-1, with 7 bases that match TRBD1. This receptor was identified in a man aged 40-50 years in good health and CMV-seronegative. Material: PBMCs. The CDR3 DNA is TGTGCCAGCACGGACCGGGACAGTTTCTACAATGAGCAGTTCTTC. It is translated as CASTDRDSFYNEQFF.